The 9 T cell receptor beta chains listed next were all sequenced from one sample in a study of cytomegalovirus exposure and HLA in healthy donors. PCR involved 60 Vbeta and 13 Jbeta primers. The assay was immunoSEQ multiplex PCR, and TCRdb's table has in-frame clones only and misses some. This table has some 82,000 clones, less than 85% appearing once. Source material: PBMCs. The receptors shown here come from a woman in her fifties or sixties in good health and CMV-seronegative.

The chain recombines TRBV28 with TRBJ1-1; weak D call: TRBD1 (5 bases). The CDR3 consists of 13 residues. Germline V CDR1 and CDR2: MDHEN, SYDVKM. V lost 3 bases and J lost 10, with 15 bases in between. CDR3: CASSLGRVGVAFF. DNA for the CDR3: TGTGCCAGCAGTTTGGGCAGGGTAGGAGTAGCTTTCTTT.

Points on this clone: One junction end does not reproduce the germline sequence, and a read error may be involved. The chain recombines TRBV7-7 with TRBJ2-3; 10 bases map to TRBD2. CDR1 and CDR2 (germline): SSHAT, FNYEAQ (reference sequence). This CDR3 comprises 16 residues. The CDR3 DNA follows: TGTGCTAGCAGCTCCTCGCTAGCGGGGGACACAGATACGCAGTATTTT. Protein: CASSSSLAGDTDTQYF. Full variable domain (remainder filled in from reference TRBV7-7 and TRBJ2-3): GAGVSQSPRYKVTKRGQDVTLRCDPISSHATLYWYQQALGQGPEFLTYFNYEAQPDKSGLPSDRFSAERPEGSISTLTIQRTEQRDSAMYRCASSSSLAGDTDTQYFGPGTRLTVL.

The chain uses TRBV5-6 and TRBJ1-3, with 11 bases matching TRBD1. Germline-derived CDR1 and CDR2 are SGHDT and YYEEEE. Losses at the gene ends were 5 bases for V and 0 bases for J; bases not matched to a gene: 7. The CDR3 length is 17 residues. CDR3 in amino acids: CASSRRTGGSSGNTIYF. CDR3 DNA sequence: TGTGCCAGCAGTCGTAGGACAGGGGGCTCCTCTGGAAACACCATATATTTT.

The genes are TRBV2 and TRBJ2-7; D is ambiguous. The CDR3 runs to 11 residues. Germline V gene data show CDR1 as SNHLY and CDR2 as FYNNEI. CDR3 sequence: CASSEARTVRV. For the CDR3, the DNA is TGTGCCAGCAGTGAAGCCAGAACGGTCAGGGTC.

The V and J genes are TRBV28 and TRBJ1-5; D is undetermined. Germline V gene sequence: CDR1 MDHEN, CDR2 SYDVKM. V was clipped by 7 bases and J by 3 bases, with 16 bases between them. This CDR3 contains 15 residues. CDR3 sequence: CASTIRREFNQPQHF. In DNA form, the CDR3 reads TGTGCCAGCACCATACGTCGGGAATTCAATCAGCCCCAGCATTTT.

The V and J genes are TRBV28 and TRBJ2-6; 9 bases agree with TRBD1. The CDR3 consists of 18 residues. The V and J ends lost 5 bases and 2 bases, in that order; junction bases with no gene match: 10. Germline-derived CDR1 and CDR2 are MDHEN and SYDVKM. The CDR3 DNA is TGTGCCAGCAGTCACACGACAGGGGGAGGAACTGGGGCCAACGTCCTGACTTTC. Protein sequence: CASSHTTGGGTGANVLTF. Full variable domain (outside the CDR3, taken from reference TRBV28 and TRBJ2-6): DVKVTQSSRYLVKRTGEKVFLECVQDMDHENMFWYRQDPGLGLRLIYFSYDVKMKEKGDIPEGYSVSREKKERFSLILESASTNQTSMYLCASSHTTGGGTGANVLTFGAGSRLTVL.

The chain has TRBV4-2 and TRBJ2-3; 9 bases align to TRBD2. Trimming cost V 1 base and J 2 bases; bases outside gene matches: 4. The CDR3 length is 16 residues. Germline lookup yields CDR1 LGHNA and CDR2 YNFKEQ. CDR3 sequence (DNA): TGTGCCAGCAGCCAAGCGGGCGGGAGGGCCACAGATACGCAGTATTTT. Residues: CASSQAGGRATDTQYF.

This chain links TRBV27 with TRBJ1-1; D is ambiguous. CDR3 length: 14 amino acids. V was cut by 0 bases and J by 2 bases, with 7 bases left in between. Germline V gene data show CDR1 as MNHEY and CDR2 as SMNVEV (reference sequence). The CDR3 nucleotides are TGTGCCAGCAGTTTATCTCCTGGCAACACTGAAGCTTTCTTT. Amino acids: CASSLSPGNTEAFF.

The chain carries TRBV10-1 and TRBJ2-3; 10 nucleotides agree with TRBD2. V lost 11 bases to trimming and J lost 9 bases; unmatched junction nucleotides: 17. The CDR3 consists of 15 residues. Germline CDR1 and CDR2: WNHNN and SYGVQD (reference sequence). In nucleotides, the CDR3 is TGCGCCCGTATTCCGGGAGCGGGGGGGCCGTGGACGCAGTATTTT. It codes for CARIPGAGGPWTQYF.